These 32 T cell receptor beta chains originate from one sample sequenced in a study of immune cell composition in non-small cell lung cancer. Clones were sequenced by immunoSEQ multiplex PCR, and TCRdb holds only the in-frame ones, with some missing. This table has more than 2,000 clones, 81% appearing once. Sequencing was carried out using lung tumor tissue. The receptors were gathered from a human donor with non-small cell lung cancer.

This clone occurred a few times. The chain uses TRBV5-4 and TRBJ1-2; perhaps TRBD1 as D (5 bases). The CDR3 loop spans 11 amino acids. Trimming shortened V by 4 bases and J by 7 bases, and 8 bases separated the two germline ends. CDR1 is SGHNT and CDR2 is YYREEE in the germline V gene (reference sequence). In DNA form, the CDR3 reads TGTGCCAGCAGCGGGGGACTTGGCTACACCTTC. Residues: CASSGGLGYTF.

The chain carries TRBV29-1 and TRBJ2-7; TRBD2 is a possible D gene (6 bases). The CDR3 has 13 residues. Trimming left V 4 bases short and J 3 bases short, with 13 bases between. Germline CDR1 SQVTM, CDR2 ANQGSEA. In nucleotides, the CDR3 is TGCAGCGTTGCCGCGGGACGGCTCTACGAGCAGTACTTC. This codes for CSVAAGRLYEQYF.

As concerns this clone: An end of the junction differs from the germline gene, which may be a read error. The chain is built from TRBV5-4 and TRBJ2-5, with 8 positions matching TRBD2. CDR3 size: 14 residues. The germline V gene encodes CDR1 SGHNT and CDR2 YYREEE (reference sequence). The CDR3 DNA reads TGTGCCAGCAGGTTGGGACTAGGGAAAGAGACCCAGTACTTC. This gives the protein CASRLGLGKETQYF. Full variable domain (rest looked up from reference TRBV5-4 and TRBJ2-5): ETGVTQSPTHLIKTRGQQVTLRCSSQSGHNTVSWYQQALGQGPQFIFQYYREEENGRGNFPPRFSGLQFPNYSSELNVNALELDDSALYLCASRLGLGKETQYFGPGTRLLVL.

The gene calls are TRBV4-1 and TRBJ2-5, with a tentative D call TRBD1 (5 bases). There are 15 residues in the CDR3. The ends were cut back, 1 base at V and 5 bases at J, with 14 bases in the middle. The V gene's germline CDR1 is MGHRA and CDR2 YSYEKL. The chain's CDR3 is CASSQVSGPDETQYF. The CDR3 DNA is TGCGCCAGCAGCCAAGTGTCAGGGCCGGATGAGACCCAGTACTTC.

This clone was counted a few times. The chain carries TRBV28 and TRBJ1-3, with D perhaps TRBD1 (6 bases). This CDR3 comprises 13 residues. The V gene's germline CDR1 is MDHEN and CDR2 SYDVKM. The V and J ends lost 5 bases and 3 bases respectively, with 8 bases between them. CDR3 sequence reads: CASSPDSGNTIYF. In DNA form, the CDR3 reads TGTGCCAGCAGTCCGGACAGTGGAAACACCATATATTTT.

The V gene is TRBV5-5, the J gene TRBJ2-7, with D perhaps TRBD1 (6 bases). The germline V gene encodes CDR1 SGHKS and CDR2 YYEKEE (reference sequence). Trimming pared 4 bases from V and 6 bases from J, leaving 14 bases between. The CDR3 is 13 residues long. The CDR3 is CASSPSTGTEQYF. The CDR3 region has the DNA TGTGCCAGCAGCCCTTCTACAGGGACCGAGCAGTACTTC.

The rearrangement uses TRBV6-5 and TRBJ1-4; no clear D. The CDR3 has 15 amino acids. With 0 bases removed from V and 2 bases from J, the gap between germline ends came to 7 bases. Germline values: CDR1 MNHEY, CDR2 SVGAGI. CDR3: CASSYSPGTNEKLFF. The DNA of the CDR3 is TGTGCCAGCAGTTACTCCCCCGGGACTAATGAAAAACTGTTTTTT.

The sample holds one count of this clone. V and J are TRBV4-3 and TRBJ2-3; 14 positions agree with TRBD2. This CDR3 has 20 amino acids. V lost 0 bases, J lost 6 bases, and 14 bases stayed unmatched. CDR1 is LGHNA, CDR2 YSLEER, per germline. The CDR3 protein is CASSQELGTSGRIAADTQYF. As DNA, the CDR3 is TGCGCCAGCAGCCAAGAGCTCGGGACTAGCGGGAGAATTGCAGCCGATACGCAGTATTTT.

V and J are TRBV27 and TRBJ2-7; the match to TRBD1 covers 11 bases. The CDR3 contains 15 residues. CDR1 is MNHEY, CDR2 SMNVEV, per germline (reference sequence). V trimming: 2 bases; J trimming: 2 bases; junction bases outside the gene matches: 2. The CDR3 here is CASSLEDRGPYEQYF. The CDR3 DNA reads TGTGCCAGCAGTTTAGAGGACAGGGGGCCCTACGAGCAGTACTTC.

This chain uses TRBV7-2 with TRBJ2-5, with 7 bases lining up with TRBD2. Germline CDR1 and CDR2: SGHTA and FQGNSA. This CDR3 contains 16 residues. V was clipped by 0 bases and J by 2 bases; unmatched bases: 6. CDR3 sequence: CASSLAFSAGQETQYF. In DNA form, the CDR3 reads TGTGCCAGCAGCTTAGCGTTTTCAGCGGGGCAAGAGACCCAGTACTTC.

The chain recombines TRBV5-1 with TRBJ2-7, with a weak D call TRBD2 (6 bases). The germline gives CDR1 SGHRS, CDR2 YFSETQ. Trimming removed 0 bases at V and 4 bases at J, with 8 bases between. The CDR3 consists of 13 residues. This chain's CDR3 is CASSLEGRYEQYF. CDR3 DNA sequence: TGCGCCAGCAGCTTGGAAGGGAGGTACGAGCAGTACTTC. Complete variable domain (other parts from reference TRBV5-1 and TRBJ2-7): KAGVTQTPRYLIKTRGQQVTLSCSPISGHRSVSWYQQTPGQGLQFLFEYFSETQRNKGNFPGRFSGRQFSNSRSEMNVSTLELGDSALYLCASSLEGRYEQYFGPGTRLTVT.

This sequence joins TRBV7-8 and TRBJ2-1; D is perhaps TRBD2 (5 bases). In germline, CDR1 is SGHVS, CDR2 FQNEAQ. The CDR3 sequence is 16 residues long. Trimming took off 5 bases at V and 0 bases at J, with 14 bases between the two ends. The chain's CDR3 is CASSAFIATSYNEQFF. As DNA, the CDR3 is TGTGCCAGCAGCGCTTTCATAGCGACCTCCTACAATGAGCAGTTCTTC.

The rearrangement links TRBV28 to TRBJ1-4; 10 bases match TRBD1. Trimming cost V 8 bases and J 7 bases; bases outside gene matches: 10. The length of the CDR3 is 15 residues. The germline V gene encodes CDR1 MDHEN and CDR2 SYDVKM. CDR3 protein: CASGTRGTGVEKLFF. Written as DNA, the CDR3 is TGTGCCAGCGGTACCCGCGGGACAGGGGTTGAAAAACTGTTTTTT.

This rearrangement joins TRBV2 to TRBJ1-4; 7 bases match TRBD1. Germline lookup yields CDR1 SNHLY and CDR2 FYNNEI. The CDR3 spans 14 residues. The trim removed 6 bases at V and 8 bases at J, leaving 9 bases unmatched. CDR3 in amino acids: CASSSQGRREKLFF. Written as DNA, the CDR3 is TGTGCCAGCAGCTCACAGGGGAGGAGGGAAAAACTGTTTTTT.

The CDR3 loop is CASSWGTGTGNEQFF. The DNA of the CDR3 is TGTGCCAGCAGCTGGGGGACAGGGACCGGCAATGAGCAGTTCTTC. This rearrangement joins TRBV7-6 to TRBJ2-1, with 9 bases fitting TRBD1. CDR1 and CDR2 (germline): SGHVS, FNYEAQ. V lost 4 bases and J lost 6; bases outside the gene matches: 7. The CDR3 sequence is 15 residues long.

The gene calls are TRBV9 and TRBJ2-3; 8 bases agree with TRBD2. This CDR3 comprises 18 residues. CDR1 is SGDLS, CDR2 YYNGEE, per germline. V dropped 0 bases and J dropped 2; count of bases not matched to a gene: 11. The CDR3 coding sequence is TGTGCCAGCAGCGTAGGCACTAGCGGAGGGGGGTACACAGATACGCAGTATTTT. Translated, it gives CASSVGTSGGGYTDTQYF.

This chain joins TRBV16 and TRBJ2-7, with a weak D call TRBD1 (5 bases). The CDR3 consists of 14 residues. V was pared by 2 bases and J by 6 bases, with 14 bases between. Germline lookup yields CDR1 KGHSY and CDR2 FQNENV. The CDR3 is CASSQTPEQGEQYF. The CDR3 bases are TGTGCCAGCAGCCAAACCCCCGAGCAGGGCGAGCAGTACTTC.

The chain has TRBV29-1 and TRBJ2-1, with 7 bases that match TRBD2. Trimming at V came to 3 bases and at J to 7 bases, leaving 3 bases not matched to a gene. Germline CDR1 SQVTM, CDR2 ANQGSEA. The CDR3 length is 12 residues. The CDR3 nucleotides read TGCAGCGTTGAGGGAGGGTGGAATGAGCAGTTCTTC. Amino acids: CSVEGGWNEQFF.

With regard to this clone: A read error may account for a junction end that differs from germline. This sequence joins TRBV7-7 and TRBJ2-6; D call uncertain. The CDR3 spans 16 residues. Germline lookup yields CDR1 SSHAT and CDR2 FNYEAQ (reference sequence). The CDR3 coding sequence is TGTGCTAGCAGCTTAGGTCGGAGCTCTGGGGCCAACGTCCTGACTTTC. Amino acid sequence: CASSLGRSSGANVLTF.

Here the CDR3 reads CASSLGWDEQYF. CDR3 nucleotide sequence: TGTGCCAGCAGCTTGGGCTGGGACGAGCAGTACTTC. The V and J genes are TRBV7-8 and TRBJ2-7; D is undetermined. Trimming took off 3 bases at V and 5 bases at J, with 8 bases between the two ends. The CDR3 consists of 12 residues. Looked up from germline, CDR1 is SGHVS and CDR2 is FQNEAQ.

This sequence joins TRBV7-9 and TRBJ2-7, with 9 bases fitting TRBD2. Germline CDR1 and CDR2: SEHNR and FQNEAQ (reference sequence). This CDR3 comprises 16 residues. The junction had 9 bases not matched to a gene; V was cut back by 1 base and J by 5 bases. CDR3 bases: TGTGCCAGCAGCTTAGAAGGGGGGGTAGCGGGAGACGAGCAGTACTTC. Translation: CASSLEGGVAGDEQYF.

The chain has TRBV9 and TRBJ2-3; D is possibly TRBD1 (7 bases). The CDR3 is 15 residues long. CDR1 is SGDLS, CDR2 YYNGEE, per germline. V dropped 0 bases and J dropped 2 bases, with 10 bases sitting between them. The CDR3 bases are TGTGCCAGCAGCGTAGGCGGGACAGTCACAGATACGCAGTATTTT. Protein product: CASSVGGTVTDTQYF.

The chain joins TRBV9 to TRBJ2-7; 10 bases agree with TRBD1. This CDR3 contains 14 residues. Germline trimming cut 4 bases from V and 7 bases from J; bases unmatched to any gene: 8. CDR1 is SGDLS and CDR2 is YYNGEE in the germline V gene. CDR3 residues: CASSLYRTGGEQYF. For the CDR3, the DNA is TGTGCCAGCAGCCTCTATAGGACAGGGGGGGAGCAGTACTTC.

The chain employs TRBV7-8 and TRBJ2-5, with 7 bases identical to TRBD2. Trimming cost V 5 bases and J 5 bases; bases outside gene matches: 11. Per germline, CDR1 SGHVS and CDR2 FQNEAQ. This CDR3 region has 15 residues. The CDR3 region has the DNA TGTGCCAGCAGCCCGTTAATGGGGACTATGGAGACCCAGTACTTC. Its translation is CASSPLMGTMETQYF.

The V call is TRBV4-2, the J call TRBJ2-3, with 10 bases lining up with TRBD2. V lost 4 bases and J lost 1; bases outside the gene matches: 8. The germline CDR1 and CDR2 sequences are LGHNA and YNFKEQ. The CDR3 is 17 residues long. This chain's CDR3 is CASSPSPSGSGTDTQYF. The CDR3 coding sequence is TGTGCCAGCAGCCCCTCCCCTAGCGGGAGTGGCACAGATACGCAGTATTTT.

This rearrangement joins TRBV29-1 to TRBJ2-2, with 13 bases matching TRBD2. V lost 5 bases and J lost 7; bases outside the gene matches: 7. The CDR3 consists of 15 residues. Per the germline V gene, CDR1 is SQVTM and CDR2 is ANQGSEA. The CDR3 loop is CSVSGLAGALGELFF. DNA of the CDR3: TGCAGCGTTTCTGGACTAGCGGGAGCGCTCGGGGAGCTGTTTTTT.

The chain combines TRBV6-1 with TRBJ1-6; a possible D gene is TRBD1 (6 bases). V was clipped by 6 bases and J by 8 bases, with 8 bases between them. Looked up from germline, CDR1 is MNHNS and CDR2 is SASEGT. The CDR3 contains 12 residues. The CDR3 DNA reads TGTGCCAGCAGGACAGGAGATTCACCCCTCCACTTT. Translated, it gives CASRTGDSPLHF.

The chain is built from TRBV27 and TRBJ1-2, with 9 bases aligning to TRBD1. J lost 3 bases, V lost 6 bases, and 5 bases had no gene match. The germline gives CDR1 MNHEY, CDR2 SMNVEV (reference sequence). CDR3 size: 14 residues. The CDR3 sequence: CASREQGADYGYTF. CDR3 sequence (DNA): TGTGCCAGCAGGGAACAGGGGGCGGACTATGGCTACACCTTC.

V usage is TRBV9 and J usage is TRBJ2-5, with 7 bases lining up with TRBD2. The CDR3 contains 16 residues. The V gene end was trimmed by 4 bases and the J gene end by 2 bases; junction bases not matched to a gene: 11. Germline V CDR1 and CDR2: SGDLS, YYNGEE. The CDR3 bases are TGTGCCAGCAGCCTCCGGGGGGTCCAGAATCAAGAGACCCAGTACTTC. Residues: CASSLRGVQNQETQYF.

The rearrangement uses TRBV6-6 and TRBJ2-3; TRBD2 might be the D (5 bases). Between the trimmed V and J ends, which lost 4 bases and 2 bases, there was a span of 13 bases. Germline loops: CDR1 MNHNY, CDR2 SVGAGI (reference sequence). The CDR3 runs 15 residues. The CDR3 protein is CASSSGLKATDTQYF. For the CDR3, the DNA is TGTGCCAGCAGTTCCGGACTTAAAGCCACAGATACGCAGTATTTT.

CDR3 bases: TGTGCCAGTAGTATATCCAGGTTGAGCTCCTACGAGCAGTACTTC. Its protein is CASSISRLSSYEQYF. V and J are TRBV19 and TRBJ2-7, with D unclear. Trimming stripped 2 bases from V and 0 bases from J, with 11 bases between. CDR1 is LNHDA and CDR2 is SQIVND in the germline V gene (reference sequence). The length of the CDR3 is 15 residues. Full variable domain (rest looked up from reference TRBV19 and TRBJ2-7): DGGITQSPKYLFRKEGQNVTLSCEQNLNHDAMYWYRQDPGQGLRLIYYSQIVNDFQKGDIAEGYSVSREKKESFPLTVTSAQKNPTAFYLCASSISRLSSYEQYFGPGTRLTVT.

This clone turned up a few times. The chain employs TRBV4-1 and TRBJ1-3, with D unresolved. The V and J ends lost 0 bases and 2 bases respectively, with 17 bases between them. Germline V gene data show CDR1 as MGHRA and CDR2 as YSYEKL. This CDR3 has 18 residues. CDR3 DNA: TGCGCCAGCAGCCAAGAAGGAGCACCTCTCCTTACTGGAAACACCATATATTTT. Encoded protein: CASSQEGAPLLTGNTIYF.